This TCR beta chain was retrieved from a study of blood T cell repertoires in COVID-19. Study-level information: COVID-19 samples, acute and convalescent, were from the United States, Italy and Spain. The analysed material was cDNA or gDNA that came from T cells, B-cell-depleted T cells, or PBMCs.

As originally analysed: Reference gene primers were amplified, and this amplification served to estimate nucleated cell counts. Clones were sequenced by immunoSEQ multiplex PCR, and TCRdb holds only the in-frame ones, with some missing. The V and J calls and clone size are taken from that table; D and trimming were inferred from the DNA. In the table there are about 200,000 clones, approximately 82% of which are singletons. Germline V gene lookup returns CDR1 SGHRS and CDR2 YFSETQ. The CDR3 spans 12 residues. Trimming took 4 bases from V and 6 from J, leaving 10 bases between them. The chain combines TRBV5-1 with TRBJ1-2; no clear D. The source of this sequence is a man between 45 and 60 years old with active or convalescent COVID-19. The sample comprised peripheral blood. The CDR3 DNA reads TGCGCCAGCAGCCCTTTTAGAAATGGCTACACCTTC. Amino acids: CASSPFRNGYTF.